These 27 T cell receptor beta chains were sequenced from one sample in a study of blood T cell repertoires in COVID-19. Here immunoSEQ multiplex PCR was the method, and the copy in TCRdb shows in-frame clones only, minus some. The sample records some 230,000 clones, 84% being singletons. Input material: peripheral blood. Source of these receptors: a woman aged 55-69 years who had recovered from COVID-19.

This clone was observed a single time. The rearrangement links TRBV20-1 to TRBJ1-1; no firm D call. Germline V gene data show CDR1 as DFQATT and CDR2 as SNEGSKA (reference sequence). The CDR3 has 11 amino acids. Deletions cut 3 bases from V and 5 bases from J, with 7 bases between. CDR3: CSARLRTEAFF. DNA of the CDR3: TGCAGTGCTAGGCTGCGGACTGAAGCTTTCTTT.

The rearrangement uses TRBV19 and TRBJ2-7, with D possibly TRBD2 on 5 matching bases. The CDR3 consists of 17 residues. The V gene's germline CDR1 is LNHDA and CDR2 SQIVND (reference sequence). V lost 8 bases, J lost 2 bases, and 25 bases lay in between. CDR3 sequence: CASRGGRGVAEPYEQYF. CDR3 bases: TGTGCCAGTCGGGGTGGCCGTGGTGTTGCCGAGCCCTACGAGCAGTACTTC.

The rearrangement joins TRBV18 to TRBJ2-3, with TRBD1 as a possible D gene (6 bases). CDR3 length equals 15 residues. Looked up from germline, CDR1 is KGHSH and CDR2 is LQKENI. The ends were cut back, 0 bases at V and 5 bases at J, with 12 bases in the middle. CDR3 DNA sequence: TGTGCCAGCTCACCACCGACAGGTCGGGTAGATACGCAGTATTTT. Protein: CASSPPTGRVDTQYF.

This clone has just a few counts. The rearrangement uses TRBV4-2 and TRBJ2-2; 7 bases match TRBD1. In germline, CDR1 is LGHNA, CDR2 YNFKEQ. V lost 0 bases, J lost 4 bases, and 5 bases stayed unmatched. The CDR3 sequence is 16 residues long. The CDR3 is CASSQDTGVSTGELFF. The CDR3 coding sequence is TGTGCCAGCAGCCAAGATACAGGGGTTAGCACCGGGGAGCTGTTTTTT.

The rearrangement links TRBV7-6 to TRBJ1-5, with a tentative D call TRBD1 (5 bases). Germline V gene lookup returns CDR1 SGHVS and CDR2 FNYEAQ. Between the trimmed V and J ends, which lost 3 bases and 5 bases, there was a span of 17 bases. The CDR3 extends over 16 amino acids. This CDR3 reads CASSFGTGYSDQPQHF. The CDR3 nucleotides are TGTGCCAGCAGCTTCGGTACAGGATACAGCGATCAGCCCCAGCATTTT.

The rearrangement links TRBV19 to TRBJ1-1; 8 bases align to TRBD1. V was clipped by 9 bases and J by 0 bases; unmatched bases: 9. The CDR3 has 15 amino acids. Germline V gene data show CDR1 as LNHDA and CDR2 as SQIVND (reference sequence). CDR3 in DNA: TGTGCCAGCGGACGGCAGGGGGCCTTGAACACTGAAGCTTTCTTT. Translated: CASGRQGALNTEAFF.

As for this clone: Distinct nucleotide sequences in the sample also encode this CDR3. The rearrangement links TRBV7-2 to TRBJ2-3; TRBD2 is a possible D gene (5 bases). The CDR3 runs 13 residues. Germline V gives CDR1 SGHTA, CDR2 FQGNSA. V was shortened by 1 base and J by 5 bases, with 7 bases between the two germline ends. The CDR3 region is CASSLGRGDTQYF. Written as DNA, the CDR3 is TGTGCCAGCAGCTTAGGACGGGGAGATACGCAGTATTTT.

The rearrangement joins TRBV7-6 to TRBJ1-2, with 10 nucleotides matching TRBD1. The CDR3 length is 15 residues. Losses at the gene ends were 5 bases for V and 8 bases for J; bases not matched to a gene: 11. CDR1 is SGHVS, CDR2 FNYEAQ, per germline. This CDR3 reads CASSPSWTGGLGYTF. For the CDR3, the DNA is TGTGCCAGCAGCCCCTCTTGGACAGGGGGTTTGGGCTACACCTTC.

The J gene is TRBJ2-2, the V gene TRBV25-1; D gene ambiguous. This CDR3 contains 13 residues. V was pared by 8 bases and J by 1 base, with 8 bases between. The germline CDR1 and CDR2 sequences are MGHDK and SYGVNS. The CDR3, as DNA: TGTGCCAGCGGGCTATTGAACACCGGGGAGCTGTTTTTT. It yields the protein CASGLLNTGELFF.

The rearrangement uses TRBV9 and TRBJ1-1, with TRBD1 matching 7 bases. CDR3 length: 17 residues. Germline CDR1 SGDLS, CDR2 YYNGEE. V lost 4 bases, J lost 4 bases, and 16 bases stayed unmatched. The CDR3 DNA is TGTGCCAGCAGCCCTCATCCAGGGGGGCGGAGAGGCACTGAAGCTTTCTTT. It encodes CASSPHPGGRRGTEAFF. Looking up the rest from reference TRBV9 and TRBJ1-1 gives the full variable domain: DSGVTQTPKHLITATGQRVTLRCSPRSGDLSVYWYQQSLDQGLQFLIQYYNGEERAKGNILERFSAQQFPDLHSELNLSSLELGDSALYFCASSPHPGGRRGTEAFFGQGTRLTVV.

This chain uses TRBV5-1 with TRBJ1-4, with D unclear. The V end lost 0 bases, the J end lost 0 bases, and 6 bases lay between the germline ends. The germline V gene has CDR1 SGHRS and CDR2 YFSETQ. This CDR3 contains 15 residues. The DNA of the CDR3 is TGCGCCAGCAGCTTGGAGCATACAACTAATGAAAAACTGTTTTTT. This translates into CASSLEHTTNEKLFF.

The chain employs TRBV6-2 or TRBV6-3 and TRBJ2-5, with 8 bases that match TRBD2. V was pared by 5 bases and J by 4 bases, with 6 bases of the junction left unmatched. From germline, CDR1 is MNHEY and CDR2 SVGEGT. The CDR3 contains 14 residues. The CDR3 here is CASSLNRGGETQYF. As DNA, the CDR3 is TGTGCCAGCAGTCTAAATCGGGGGGGAGAGACCCAGTACTTC.

This clone was detected a few times. This chain uses TRBV19 with TRBJ2-2, with D unclear. Germline-derived CDR1 and CDR2 are LNHDA and SQIVND (reference sequence). The CDR3 consists of 15 residues. V was clipped by 6 bases and J by 6 bases, with 17 bases between them. The CDR3 reads CASSRHSLDSGELFF. The CDR3 nucleotides are TGTGCCAGTAGCCGCCATTCCCTAGACTCCGGGGAGCTGTTTTTT.

As to this clone: This same CDR3 is encoded by further DNA sequences in the sample. The rearrangement links TRBV12-3 or TRBV12-4 to TRBJ2-7; the D gene is possibly TRBD2 (5 bases). Trimming removed 6 bases at V and 1 base at J, with 10 bases between. CDR3 size: 13 residues. CDR3 sequence: CASRTTGSYEQYF. The CDR3 DNA is TGTGCCAGCAGGACGACGGGATCCTACGAGCAGTACTTC.

The chain recombines TRBV14 with TRBJ2-2, with D tentatively TRBD1 (6 bases). The length of the CDR3 is 16 residues. The germline V gene has CDR1 SGHDN and CDR2 FVKESK. Trimming took off 4 bases at V and 5 bases at J, with 17 bases between the two ends. For the CDR3, the DNA is TGTGCCAGCAGCCGCACAATAGACAGGCGGACCGGGGAGCTGTTTTTT. This sequence encodes CASSRTIDRRTGELFF.

This clone occurred a few times. The V gene is TRBV18, the J gene TRBJ2-5, with TRBD2 matching 12 bases. V lost 3 bases, J lost 5 bases, and 10 bases stayed unmatched. Per the germline V gene, CDR1 is KGHSH and CDR2 is LQKENI. The CDR3 length is 17 residues. CDR3 DNA sequence: TGTGCCAGCTCACCTGAGACTAGCGGGGGTGATCCTGAGACCCAGTACTTC. This gives the protein CASSPETSGGDPETQYF.

This clone has just a few counts. The chain is built from TRBV4-2 and TRBJ2-3, with 8 bases lining up with TRBD2. CDR1 is LGHNA, CDR2 YNFKEQ, per germline. This CDR3 has 15 residues. Germline trimming cut 2 bases from V and 5 bases from J; bases unmatched to any gene: 6. CDR3 protein: CASSQYSGAGDTQYF. CDR3 coding DNA: TGTGCCAGCAGCCAATATAGCGGGGCGGGAGATACGCAGTATTTT.

The chain employs TRBV30 and TRBJ1-1, with TRBD1 as a possible D gene (5 bases). The CDR3 length is 12 residues. In germline, CDR1 is GTSNPN, CDR2 SVGIG (reference sequence). Deletions cut 3 bases from V and 10 bases from J, with 15 bases between. CDR3 sequence (DNA): TGTGCCTGGAGAGAGACCGACAGTCCAGCTTTCTTT. Encoded protein: CAWRETDSPAFF.

CDR3 sequence: CASSSLGQPQHF. The CDR3, as DNA: TGTGCCAGCAGTTCACTGGGCCAGCCCCAGCATTTT. The rearrangement uses TRBV27 and TRBJ1-5; D not resolved. CDR1 and CDR2 (germline): MNHEY, SMNVEV (reference sequence). The CDR3 extends over 12 amino acids. V lost 4 bases to trimming and J lost 7 bases, with 8 bases between them.

The CDR3 loop reads CASRDHGSYGYTF. The CDR3 DNA follows: TGTGCCAGCAGAGACCATGGGAGCTATGGCTACACCTTC. This chain links TRBV6-5 with TRBJ1-2; D is uncertain. Germline-derived CDR1 and CDR2 are MNHEY and SVGAGI. Trimming removed 6 bases from V and 4 bases from J, with 12 bases in between. The CDR3 sequence is 13 residues long.

This clone was seen only once. CDR3 residues: CASSPLIRRGPHSIVPPLHF. Here the CDR3 DNA reads TGTGCCAGCAGCCCCCTGATAAGGCGGGGTCCCCATTCAATAGTTCCACCCCTCCACTTT. This chain uses TRBV21-1 with TRBJ1-6. TRBV21-1 is a recognized pseudogene. This CDR3 comprises 20 residues.

The chain has TRBV30 and TRBJ1-4; D is undetermined. Between the trimmed V and J ends, which lost 7 bases and 8 bases, there was a span of 11 bases. There are 11 residues in the CDR3. Germline CDR1 GTSNPN, CDR2 SVGIG (reference sequence). The CDR3 DNA is TGTGCCTCGGAGGTTGGGGAAAAACTGTTTTTT. It encodes CASEVGEKLFF.

The chain employs TRBV7-8 and TRBJ2-3, with 9 bases fitting TRBD2. CDR1 is SGHVS and CDR2 is FQNEAQ in the germline V gene. This CDR3 is built from 16 residues. Trimming cost V 2 bases and J 4 bases; bases outside gene matches: 7. The CDR3 region is CASSLTGLAGPDTQYF. DNA of the CDR3: TGTGCCAGCAGCTTAACAGGTCTAGCGGGGCCAGATACGCAGTATTTT. The full variable domain, its missing parts supplied by reference TRBV7-8 and TRBJ2-3, is GAGVSQSPRYKVAKRGQDVALRCDPISGHVSLFWYQQALGQGPEFLTYFQNEAQLDKSGLPSDRFFAERPEGSVSTLKIQRTQQEDSAVYLCASSLTGLAGPDTQYFGPGTRLTVL.

The chain couples TRBV5-4 to TRBJ1-2, with D possibly being TRBD1 (6 bases). V was clipped by 0 bases and J by 6 bases, with 12 bases between them. Per the germline V gene, CDR1 is SGHNT and CDR2 is YYREEE (reference sequence). The CDR3 loop spans 14 amino acids. This chain's CDR3 is CASSLGGQVNGYTF. CDR3 sequence (DNA): TGTGCCAGCAGCTTGGGGGGGCAAGTTAATGGCTACACCTTC.

V usage is TRBV7-2 and J usage is TRBJ2-7, with 7 bases fitting TRBD2. J was trimmed by 0 bases and V by 5 bases; bases with no gene match: 4. The CDR3 totals 14 residues. The germline gives CDR1 SGHTA, CDR2 FQGNSA. CDR3 nucleotide sequence: TGTGCCAGCAGCCTTGGACTAGTCTCCTACGAGCAGTACTTC. The encoded protein is CASSLGLVSYEQYF.

J is TRBJ2-2 and V is TRBV4-1, with a tentative D call TRBD2 (7 bases). Trimming left V 6 bases short and J 3 bases short, with 11 bases between. Germline loops: CDR1 MGHRA, CDR2 YSYEKL. The CDR3 extends over 14 amino acids. The CDR3, as DNA: TGCGCCAGCAGTCAGGGGAGGGACACCGGGGAGCTGTTTTTT. Translation gives CASSQGRDTGELFF.

The rearrangement links TRBV5-1 to TRBJ1-5; 7 positions match TRBD1. V shed 0 bases, J shed 5 bases, and the junction held 5 bases outside the gene matches. CDR1 SGHRS and CDR2 YFSETQ come from the germline V gene. This CDR3 has 15 residues. CDR3 bases: TGCGCCAGCAGCTTGGGGACAGGAGTGGATCAGCCCCAGCATTTT. It codes for CASSLGTGVDQPQHF. Complete variable domain (other parts from reference TRBV5-1 and TRBJ1-5): KAGVTQTPRYLIKTRGQQVTLSCSPISGHRSVSWYQQTPGQGLQFLFEYFSETQRNKGNFPGRFSGRQFSNSRSEMNVSTLELGDSALYLCASSLGTGVDQPQHFGDGTRLSIL.